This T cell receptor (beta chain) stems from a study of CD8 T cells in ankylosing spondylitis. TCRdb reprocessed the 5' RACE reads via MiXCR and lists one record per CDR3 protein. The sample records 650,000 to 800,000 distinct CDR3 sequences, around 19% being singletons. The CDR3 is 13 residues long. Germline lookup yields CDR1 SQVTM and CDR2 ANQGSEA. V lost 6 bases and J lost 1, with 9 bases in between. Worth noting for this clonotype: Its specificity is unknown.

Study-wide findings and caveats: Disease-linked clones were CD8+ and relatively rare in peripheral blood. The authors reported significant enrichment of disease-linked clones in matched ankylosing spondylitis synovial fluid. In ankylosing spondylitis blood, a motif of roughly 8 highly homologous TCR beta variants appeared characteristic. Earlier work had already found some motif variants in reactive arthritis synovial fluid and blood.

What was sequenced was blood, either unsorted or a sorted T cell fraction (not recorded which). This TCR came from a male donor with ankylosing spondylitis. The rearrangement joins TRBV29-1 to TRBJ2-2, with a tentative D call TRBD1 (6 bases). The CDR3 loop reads CSVTGWNTGELFF. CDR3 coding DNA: TGCAGCGTAACAGGGTGGAACACCGGGGAGCTGTTTTTT.